This paragraph reports one T cell receptor beta chain. Its antigen is as yet unknown. Amplification of TCR beta CDR3 regions was performed using RNA transcripts as template. When the TCR CDR3 underwent first-round RT-PCR, the HTBI primer set was used. TCRdb fed the multiplex PCR reads into MiXCR, producing one record per CDR3 protein. The sample records a few hundred thousand distinct CDR3 sequences, about 20% being singletons. This record comes from a study of T cells in Graves' hyperthyroidism and ophthalmopathy. Study findings and constraints: The model made its ophthalmopathy prediction, and onset followed a median approximately six months later.

Germline CDR1 is LGHDT and CDR2 is YNNKEL (reference sequence). V shed 4 bases and J 5 bases; nucleotides not matched to a gene: 6. This CDR3 has 17 amino acids. The TCR was taken from a man aged 30 to 39 with Graves' ophthalmopathy. J is TRBJ2-2 and V is TRBV3-1, with 14 bases identical to TRBD2. The sample was blood. The CDR3 region has the DNA TGTGCCAGCAGCCCCCACGGGACTAGCGGGAGAACCGGGGAGCTGTTTTTT. Amino acid sequence: CASSPHGTSGRTGELFF.